This entry features one T cell receptor beta chain sequence. The CDR3 loop spans 14 amino acids. Trimming pared 7 bases from V and 6 bases from J, leaving 19 bases between. Germline CDR1 reads MDHEN; CDR2 reads SYDVKM. This entry comes from a study of shared clonotypes between healthy human individuals. The assay was run at deep level. The authors sequenced unsorted PBMC DNA on ten immunoSEQ deep assay plates. Clones were read by immunoSEQ multiplex PCR, and TCRdb kept only the in-frame ones, dropping some. The table records roughly 500,000 clones, around 73% of them present only once. Among the donors, all were Caucasian adults who lived in Nashville, Tennessee.

The source material was PBMCs. The chain is built from TRBV28 and TRBJ2-7; a possible D gene is TRBD2 (7 bases). The sequence was obtained from a woman between 40 and 55 years old in good health. Some clones in this sample may be carry-over from other donors' samples. The CDR3 loop reads CASNRLGGLGEQYF. CDR3 DNA: TGTGCCAGCAACCGGCTGGGGGGGCTCGGCGAGCAGTACTTC. The full variable domain, with the rest looked up from reference TRBV28 and TRBJ2-7, is DVKVTQSSRYLVKRTGEKVFLECVQDMDHENMFWYRQDPGLGLRLIYFSYDVKMKEKGDIPEGYSVSREKKERFSLILESASTNQTSMYLCASNRLGGLGEQYFGPGTRLTVT.